This is a list of T cell receptor beta chains from one sample in a study of T cell responses to AZD1222 COVID-19 vaccine. Data came from immunoSEQ multiplex PCR; TCRdb stores just in-frame clones and leaves some out. Here the sample spans approximately 130,000 clones, more than 85% being singletons. Sequenced here: peripheral blood, sampled on day 0 of AZD1222 vaccination. These TCRs come from an adult in good health. CDR3s include the opening cysteine and the closing phenylalanine or tryptophan. The D gene is left open where the match is weak. Size is stated for part of the rows, as once, few or many counts, or as a class when the clone is expanded.

>TRBV19|NA|TRBJ1-1|NA
CASTRTGPTTEAFF
TGTGCCAGTACCCGTACAGGGCCGACCACTGAAGCTTTCTTT
>TRBV5-1|NA|TRBJ1-3|NA
CASSLTVSGNTIYF
TGCGCCAGCAGTCTGACAGTCTCTGGAAACACCATATATTTT
>TRBV19|once|TRBJ1-3|NA
CAGSLTFRSGNTIYF
TGTGCCGGATCACTCACATTTCGGTCCGGAAACACCATATATTTT
>TRBV2|NA|TRBJ1-2|NA
CASSVGRGDSNYGYTF
TGTGCCAGCAGTGTGGGTCGAGGGGATTCTAACTATGGCTACACCTTC
>TRBV9|NA|TRBJ1-6|NA
CASSVGLEASPLHF
TGTGCCAGCAGCGTAGGTCTGGAAGCCTCACCCCTCCACTTT
>TRBV5-1|NA|TRBJ1-3|NA
CASSSRTATSGNTIYF
TGCGCCAGCAGTTCAAGGACAGCTACCTCTGGAAACACCATATATTTT
>TRBV7-9|NA|TRBJ1-6|TRBD1
CASSSSRDRTSPLHF
TGTGCCAGCAGCTCAAGCCGGGACAGAACTTCACCCCTCCACTTT
>TRBV5-1|NA|TRBJ2-3|TRBD2
CASSLAASGGQSGTDTQYF
TGCGCCAGCAGCTTGGCGGCTAGCGGGGGCCAAAGCGGGACAGATACGCAGTATTTT
>TRBV29-1|NA|TRBJ1-1|NA
CSVAWGLQENTEAFF
TGCAGCGTTGCCTGGGGGCTACAGGAGAACACTGAAGCTTTCTTT
>TRBV3-1/TRBV3-2|once|TRBJ2-7|TRBD1
CASSPRPSGTEGREQYF
TGTGCCAGCAGCCCCCGGCCCTCCGGGACAGAAGGACGCGAGCAGTACTTC
>TRBV5-6|NA|TRBJ1-4|TRBD1
CASSLSGGTGEKLFF
TGTGCCAGCAGCTTGTCTGGAGGGACAGGTGAAAAACTGTTTTTT
>TRBV7-9|NA|TRBJ1-6|TRBD1
CASSPGTGYSPLHF
TGTGCCAGCAGCCCAGGGACAGGGTATTCACCCCTCCACTTT
>TRBV10-3|NA|TRBJ1-5|TRBD1
CAISAGQGAGGNQPQHF
TGTGCCATCAGTGCGGGACAGGGGGCGGGAGGCAATCAGCCCCAGCATTTT
>TRBV5-1|NA|TRBJ1-4|NA
CASSLIGTENEKLFF
TGCGCCAGCAGCTTGATAGGGACGGAGAATGAAAAACTGTTTTTT
>TRBV5-1|NA|TRBJ1-2|TRBD1
CASSLGTGARVINYGYTF
TGCGCCAGCAGCTTAGGGACAGGGGCGAGGGTTATAAACTATGGCTACACCTTC
>TRBV5-1|NA|TRBJ1-1|NA
CASSIGENTEAFF
TGCGCCAGCAGCATAGGGGAGAACACTGAAGCTTTCTTT
>TRBV6-5|NA|TRBJ2-3|TRBD1
CASRQGMRTQYF
TGTGCCAGCCGACAGGGAATGCGTACGCAGTATTTT
>TRBV25-1|many|TRBJ1-2|NA
CASSDGPTYGYTF
TGTGCCAGCAGTGATGGCCCGACCTATGGCTACACCTTC
>TRBV6-1|NA|TRBJ1-1|TRBD1
CASSPQGTNTEAFF
TGTGCCAGCAGCCCACAGGGGACGAACACTGAAGCTTTCTTT
>TRBV5-1|NA|TRBJ1-1|NA
CASSSEGTDEAFF
TGCGCCAGCAGCTCAGAGGGAACGGATGAAGCTTTCTTT
>TRBV4-1|NA|TRBJ2-4|NA
CASSQDVRGGWAKNIQYF
TGCGCCAGCAGCCAAGATGTCAGGGGAGGTTGGGCCAAAAACATTCAGTACTTC
>TRBV6-8|NA|TRBJ2-1|NA
CASSYETRGGYNEQFF
TGTGCCAGCAGTTACGAGACAAGAGGGGGTTACAATGAGCAGTTCTTC
>TRBV3-1/TRBV3-2|NA|TRBJ1-6|NA
CASSPGAAGPLHF
TGTGCCAGCAGCCCCGGGGCAGCCGGTCCCCTCCACTTT
>TRBV6-4|NA|TRBJ2-1|NA
CASSDWPLNEQFF
TGTGCCAGCAGTGACTGGCCCCTCAATGAGCAGTTCTTC
>TRBV9|NA|TRBJ2-1|NA
CASSNRPSSYNEQFF
TGTGCCAGCAGCAACCGACCCAGCTCCTACAATGAGCAGTTCTTC
>TRBV12-3/TRBV12-4|NA|TRBJ1-1|NA
CASSLGTEAFF
TGTGCCAGCAGCCTTGGGACAGAAGCTTTCTTT
>TRBV30|NA|TRBJ1-2|NA
CAWSIPGRAGANYGYTF
TGTGCCTGGAGTATCCCGGGAAGGGCAGGGGCCAACTATGGCTACACCTTC
>TRBV9|NA|TRBJ1-2|NA
CASSGRGSGYTF
TGTGCCAGCAGCGGCCGTGGGAGCGGCTACACCTTC
>TRBV7-2|NA|TRBJ2-7|TRBD2
CASSFARGGSYEQYF
TGTGCCAGCAGCTTCGCGCGGGGGGGGTCCTACGAGCAGTACTTC
>TRBV27|NA|TRBJ1-6|NA
CASRGQGSGSPLHF
TGTGCCAGCAGGGGCCAGGGAAGTGGCTCACCCCTCCACTTT
>TRBV28|NA|TRBJ1-6|TRBD1
CASSSRTGFGSPLHF
TGTGCCAGCAGTTCGCGGACAGGGTTTGGTTCACCCCTCCACTTT
>TRBV7-9|NA|TRBJ1-2|NA
CASSFPGTNYGYTF
TGTGCCAGCAGCTTCCCCGGGACTAACTATGGCTACACCTTC
>TRBV3-1/TRBV3-2|few|TRBJ1-1|NA
CASSPTENTEAFF
TGTGCCAGCAGCCCGACAGAGAACACTGAAGCTTTCTTT
>TRBV7-9|NA|TRBJ1-1|NA
CASSWGDF
TGTGCCAGCAGCTGGGGGGACTTT
>TRBV11-1|NA|TRBJ1-1|NA
CASSSAQDSYTNTEAFF
TGTGCCAGCAGCTCAGCGCAGGACTCATACACGAACACTGAAGCTTTCTTT
>TRBV6-5|NA|TRBJ1-4|TRBD1
CASSLQGAREKLFF
TGTGCCAGCAGTCTCCAGGGGGCGCGGGAAAAACTGTTTTTT
>TRBV5-1|NA|TRBJ2-3|TRBD1
CASSLAVFVRQGARDTQYF
TGCGCCAGCAGCTTGGCGGTATTCGTTAGACAGGGGGCGAGGGATACGCAGTATTTT
>TRBV6-1|NA|TRBJ2-5|NA
CASSELETQYF
TGTGCCAGCAGTGAATTGGAGACCCAGTACTTC
>TRBV12-3/TRBV12-4|NA|TRBJ2-2|NA
CASSLQVSGELFF
TGTGCCAGCAGTTTACAGGTTTCCGGGGAGCTGTTTTTT
>TRBV28|NA|TRBJ1-2|TRBD1
CASSDRGYGYTF
TGTGCCAGCAGCGACAGGGGCTATGGCTACACCTTC
>TRBV10-3|NA|TRBJ1-1|NA
CAISGPGMVGTEAFF
TGTGCCATCAGTGGACCGGGGATGGTTGGGACTGAAGCTTTCTTT
>TRBV18|NA|TRBJ2-3|NA
CASSPPGSSTDTQYF
TGTGCCAGCTCACCACCAGGGTCCAGCACAGATACGCAGTATTTT
>TRBV10-3|NA|TRBJ1-4|NA
CAISESRGWEKLFF
TGTGCCATCAGTGAATCACGGGGTTGGGAAAAACTGTTTTTT
>TRBV19|NA|TRBJ1-3|NA
CASSLEGNTIYF
TGTGCCAGTAGCCTCGAGGGGAACACCATATATTTT
>TRBV6-6|NA|TRBJ1-1|NA
CASSYNGGNTEAFF
TGTGCCAGCAGTTACAATGGGGGTAACACTGAAGCTTTCTTT
>TRBV19|once|TRBJ1-1|NA
CASSTTVWQVTEAFF
TGTGCCAGTAGTACAACAGTTTGGCAAGTCACTGAAGCTTTCTTT
>TRBV5-1|NA|TRBJ2-2|TRBD2
CASSASGGASGELFF
TGCGCCAGCAGCGCAAGCGGGGGGGCCTCCGGGGAGCTGTTTTTT
>TRBV5-1|NA|TRBJ1-1|NA
CASSPGLVNTEAFF
TGCGCCAGCAGCCCGGGTCTGGTGAACACTGAAGCTTTCTTT
>TRBV12-3/TRBV12-4|few|TRBJ1-4|NA
CASSSGDEKLFF
TGTGCCAGCAGTTCCGGAGATGAAAAACTGTTTTTT
>TRBV27|NA|TRBJ1-2|NA
CASSLSMANGGYTF
TGTGCCAGCAGTTTATCGATGGCAAACGGTGGCTACACCTTC
>TRBV5-1|NA|TRBJ1-5|TRBD1
CASSFRGPQPQHF
TGCGCCAGCAGCTTCAGGGGGCCCCAGCCCCAGCATTTT